This TCR beta chain was documented in a study of metastatic and nonmetastatic thyroid tumors. As for the study in general: Patients with malignant and benign thyroid disease provided blood and tumor or nodule tissue, whose repertoires were compared.

Every patient underwent thyroid surgery untreated. Findings and limits, study-wide: It was reported that TCR beta diversity was significantly higher in malignant thyroid tumors than benign nodules, in blood and tumor.

The table lists this clone with many counts. Its antigen is still unknown. Original analysis: The authors used CDR3 differences across clinicopathological groups to build a distant-metastasis classifier for papillary thyroid cancer. TCRdb re-clonotyped the PCR reads through MiXCR. For this entry, the V and J calls and clone size follow TCRdb and not the study's own pipeline. The table records 35,000 to 45,000 clones, roughly 3.1% of them present only once. The J segment lost 6 bases and the V segment lost 5 bases, leaving 9 bases of the junction unmatched. Germline V gene sequence: CDR1 MNHEY, CDR2 SMNVEV (reference sequence). The CDR3 has 16 amino acids.

The chain couples TRBV27 to TRBJ2-1; TRBD2 matches at 11 bases. The sample comprised blood. The TCR originated in a female donor with papillary thyroid cancer or a benign thyroid nodule (not recorded which). Some clones in this sample may be carry-over from other donors' samples. The CDR3 region has the DNA TGTGCCAGCAGTCTTATTGTAGCGGGAGGGCCCAATGAGCAGTTCTTC. It encodes CASSLIVAGGPNEQFF.